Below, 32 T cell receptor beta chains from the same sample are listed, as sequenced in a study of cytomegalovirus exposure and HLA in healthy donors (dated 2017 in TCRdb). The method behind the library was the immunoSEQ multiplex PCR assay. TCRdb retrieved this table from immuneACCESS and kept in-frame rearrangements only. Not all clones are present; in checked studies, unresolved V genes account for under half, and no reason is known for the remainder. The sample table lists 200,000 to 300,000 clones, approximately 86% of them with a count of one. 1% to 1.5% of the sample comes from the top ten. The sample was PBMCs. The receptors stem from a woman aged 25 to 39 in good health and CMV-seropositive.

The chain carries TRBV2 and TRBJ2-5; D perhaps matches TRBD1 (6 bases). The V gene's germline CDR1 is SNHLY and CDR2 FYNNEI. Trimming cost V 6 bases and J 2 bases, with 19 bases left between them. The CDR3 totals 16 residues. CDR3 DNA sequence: TGTGCCAGCAGGACCACTAGGGGACACCATCAAGAGACCCAGTACTTC. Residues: CASRTTRGHHQETQYF.

Written as DNA, the CDR3 is TGTGCCAGCAGCACGGGACAGGGGGCGAGAAAACTGTTTTTT. This sequence encodes CASSTGQGARKLFF. V gene TRBV11-2 combines with J gene TRBJ1-4; 12 bases align to TRBD1. Trimming at V came to 5 bases and at J to 10 bases, leaving 5 bases not matched to a gene. The CDR3 contains 14 residues. Germline V CDR1 and CDR2: SGHAT, FQNNGV.

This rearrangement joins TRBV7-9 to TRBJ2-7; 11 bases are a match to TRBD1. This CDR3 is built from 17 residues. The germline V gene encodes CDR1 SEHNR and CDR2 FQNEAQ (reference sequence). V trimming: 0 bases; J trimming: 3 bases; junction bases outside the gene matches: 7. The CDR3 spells CASSLAPSGTGGYEQYF. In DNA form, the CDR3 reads TGTGCCAGCAGCTTAGCTCCCTCCGGGACAGGGGGCTACGAGCAGTACTTC. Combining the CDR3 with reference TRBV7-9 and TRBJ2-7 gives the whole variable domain DTGVSQNPRHKITKRGQNVTFRCDPISEHNRLYWYRQTLGQGPEFLTYFQNEAQLEKSRLLSDRFSAERPKGSFSTLEIQRTEQGDSAMYLCASSLAPSGTGGYEQYFGPGTRLTVT.

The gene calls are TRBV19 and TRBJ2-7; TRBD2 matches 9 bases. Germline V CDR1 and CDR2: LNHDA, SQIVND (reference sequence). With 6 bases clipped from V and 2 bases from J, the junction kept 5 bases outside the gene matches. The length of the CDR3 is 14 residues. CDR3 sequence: CASSPLAGTYEQYF. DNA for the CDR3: TGTGCCAGTAGCCCCCTAGCGGGGACCTACGAGCAGTACTTC.

The chain's CDR3 is CSVEVYGTTDTGELFF. As DNA, the CDR3 is TGCAGCGTTGAAGTATATGGGACTACTGACACCGGGGAGCTGTTTTTT. V usage is TRBV29-1 and J usage is TRBJ2-2, with 7 nucleotides matching TRBD2. The ends lost 1 base at V and 3 bases at J; junction bases unmatched: 8. The germline V gene encodes CDR1 SQVTM and CDR2 ANQGSEA. The CDR3 is made up of 16 amino acids.

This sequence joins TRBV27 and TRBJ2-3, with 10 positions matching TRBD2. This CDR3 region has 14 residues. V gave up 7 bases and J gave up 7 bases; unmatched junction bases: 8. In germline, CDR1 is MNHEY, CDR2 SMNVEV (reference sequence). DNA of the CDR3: TGTGCCAGCACCCGGACTAGCGGCGGGAATACGCAGTATTTT. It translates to CASTRTSGGNTQYF.

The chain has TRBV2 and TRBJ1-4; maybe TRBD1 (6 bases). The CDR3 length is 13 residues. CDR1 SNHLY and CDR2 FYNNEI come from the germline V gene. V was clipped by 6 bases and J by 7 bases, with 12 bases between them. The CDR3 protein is CASRQGSGEKLFF. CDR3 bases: TGTGCCAGCAGACAGGGATCGGGTGAAAAACTGTTTTTT.

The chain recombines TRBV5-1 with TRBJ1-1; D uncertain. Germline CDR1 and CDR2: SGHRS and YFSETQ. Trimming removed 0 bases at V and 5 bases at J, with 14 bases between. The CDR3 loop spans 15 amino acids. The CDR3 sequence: CASSLEPGSWTEAFF. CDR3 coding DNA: TGCGCCAGCAGCTTGGAACCGGGGAGCTGGACTGAAGCTTTCTTT.

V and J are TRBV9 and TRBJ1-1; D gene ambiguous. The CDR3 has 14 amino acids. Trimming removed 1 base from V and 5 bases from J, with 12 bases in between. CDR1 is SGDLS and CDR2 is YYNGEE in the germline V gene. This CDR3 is CASSVIPGGTEAFF. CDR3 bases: TGTGCCAGCAGCGTAATACCGGGAGGGACTGAAGCTTTCTTT. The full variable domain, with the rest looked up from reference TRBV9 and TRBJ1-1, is DSGVTQTPKHLITATGQRVTLRCSPRSGDLSVYWYQQSLDQGLQFLIQYYNGEERAKGNILERFSAQQFPDLHSELNLSSLELGDSALYFCASSVIPGGTEAFFGQGTRLTVV.

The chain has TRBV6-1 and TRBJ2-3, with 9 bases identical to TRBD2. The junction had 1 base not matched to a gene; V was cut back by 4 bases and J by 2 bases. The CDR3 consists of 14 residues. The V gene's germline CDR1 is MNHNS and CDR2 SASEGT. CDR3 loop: CASSGTSVTDTQYF. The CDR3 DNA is TGTGCCAGCAGTGGGACTAGCGTCACAGATACGCAGTATTTT.

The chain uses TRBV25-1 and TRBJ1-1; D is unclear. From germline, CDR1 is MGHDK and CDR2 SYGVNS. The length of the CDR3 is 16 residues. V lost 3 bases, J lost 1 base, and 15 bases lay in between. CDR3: CASSDWYAGENTEAFF. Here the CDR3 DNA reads TGTGCCAGCAGTGATTGGTATGCGGGCGAGAACACTGAAGCTTTCTTT.

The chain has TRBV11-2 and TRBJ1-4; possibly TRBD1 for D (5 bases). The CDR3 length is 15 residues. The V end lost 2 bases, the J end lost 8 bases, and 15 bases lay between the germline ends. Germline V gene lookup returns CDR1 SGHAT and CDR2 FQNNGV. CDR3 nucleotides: TGTGCCAGCAGCTTATGGCAGGGTAATGGGGAAAAACTGTTTTTT. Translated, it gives CASSLWQGNGEKLFF. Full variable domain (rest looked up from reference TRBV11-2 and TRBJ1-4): EAGVAQSPRYKIIEKRQSVAFWCNPISGHATLYWYQQILGQGPKLLIQFQNNGVVDDSQLPKDRFSAERLKGVDSTLKIQPAKLEDSAVYLCASSLWQGNGEKLFFGSGTQLSVL.

This CDR3 reads CASSVGTVNEQFF. CDR3 sequence (DNA): TGTGCCAGCAGCGTAGGTACAGTCAATGAGCAGTTCTTC. This chain uses TRBV9 with TRBJ2-1; no clear D. V gave up 0 bases and J gave up 6 bases, with 7 bases separating them. This CDR3 comprises 13 residues. Germline values: CDR1 SGDLS, CDR2 YYNGEE.

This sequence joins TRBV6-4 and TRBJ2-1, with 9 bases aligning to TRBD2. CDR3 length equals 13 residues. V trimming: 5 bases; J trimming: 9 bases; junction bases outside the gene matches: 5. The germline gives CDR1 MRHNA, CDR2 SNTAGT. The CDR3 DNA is TGTGCCAGCAGTCCTAGCGGGACTTCTGAGCAGTTCTTC. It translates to CASSPSGTSEQFF.

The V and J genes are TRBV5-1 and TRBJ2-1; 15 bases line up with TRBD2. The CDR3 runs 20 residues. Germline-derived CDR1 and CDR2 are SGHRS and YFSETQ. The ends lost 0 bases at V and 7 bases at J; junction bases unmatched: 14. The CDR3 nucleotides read TGCGCCAGCAGCTTGGTGATCGGGGAAGGACTAGCGGGAGGGGGAAATGAGCAGTTCTTC. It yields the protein CASSLVIGEGLAGGGNEQFF.

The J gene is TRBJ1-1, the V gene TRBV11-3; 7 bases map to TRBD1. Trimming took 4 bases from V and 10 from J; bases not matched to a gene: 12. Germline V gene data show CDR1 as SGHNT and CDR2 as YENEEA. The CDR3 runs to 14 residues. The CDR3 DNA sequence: TGTGCCAGCAGCTCGGACCACAGGGGCGTCGGAGCTTTCTTT. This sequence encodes CASSSDHRGVGAFF.

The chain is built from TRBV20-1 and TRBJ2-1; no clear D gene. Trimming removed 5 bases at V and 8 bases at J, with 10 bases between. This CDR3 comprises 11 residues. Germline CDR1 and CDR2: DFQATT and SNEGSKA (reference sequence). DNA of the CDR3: TGCAGTGCTCATAATGTAGATGAGCAGTTCTTC. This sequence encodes CSAHNVDEQFF.

CDR3 in DNA: TGTGCCAGCAGCCCGTGGGACAGGGCTGGGGCCAACGTCCTGACTTTC. It translates to CASSPWDRAGANVLTF. V and J are TRBV7-8 and TRBJ2-6; 9 nucleotides align to TRBD1. Trimming cost V 5 bases and J 2 bases; bases outside gene matches: 4. The CDR3 has 16 residues. CDR1 and CDR2 (germline): SGHVS, FQNEAQ.

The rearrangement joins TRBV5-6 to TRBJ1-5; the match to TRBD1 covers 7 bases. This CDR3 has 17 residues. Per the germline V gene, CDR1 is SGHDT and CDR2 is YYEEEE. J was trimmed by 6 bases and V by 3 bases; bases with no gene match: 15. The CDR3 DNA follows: TGTGCCAGCAGCTACTACCGTTCCGGGACAGTTTTTCAGCCCCAGCATTTT. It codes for CASSYYRSGTVFQPQHF.

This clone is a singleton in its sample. CDR3 coding DNA: TGCGCCAGCAGCCAAGGGACAGGGATCTATGGCTACACCTTC. Protein product: CASSQGTGIYGYTF. The V call is TRBV4-1, the J call TRBJ1-2; the match to TRBD1 covers 8 bases. CDR1 is MGHRA, CDR2 YSYEKL, per germline. CDR3 length: 14 amino acids. V shed 1 base and J 4 bases; nucleotides not matched to a gene: 2.

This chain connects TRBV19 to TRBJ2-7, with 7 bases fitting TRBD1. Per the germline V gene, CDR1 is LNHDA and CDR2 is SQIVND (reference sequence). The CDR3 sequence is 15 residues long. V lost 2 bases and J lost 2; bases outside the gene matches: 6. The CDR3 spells CASSIPGQLTYEQYF. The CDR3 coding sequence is TGTGCCAGTAGTATACCGGGACAGTTAACCTACGAGCAGTACTTC.

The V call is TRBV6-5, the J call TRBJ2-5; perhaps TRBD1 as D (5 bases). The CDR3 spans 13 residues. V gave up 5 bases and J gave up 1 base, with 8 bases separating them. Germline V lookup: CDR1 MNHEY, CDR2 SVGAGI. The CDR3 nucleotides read TGTGCCAGCAGTGCGGACACCCAAGAGACCCAGTACTTC. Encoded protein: CASSADTQETQYF.

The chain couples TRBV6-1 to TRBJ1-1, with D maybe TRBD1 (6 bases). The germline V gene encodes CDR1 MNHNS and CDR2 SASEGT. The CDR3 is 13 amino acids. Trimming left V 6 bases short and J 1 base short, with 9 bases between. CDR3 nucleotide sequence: TGTGCCAGCAGGAGGGGACAGAACACTGAAGCTTTCTTT. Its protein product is CASRRGQNTEAFF.

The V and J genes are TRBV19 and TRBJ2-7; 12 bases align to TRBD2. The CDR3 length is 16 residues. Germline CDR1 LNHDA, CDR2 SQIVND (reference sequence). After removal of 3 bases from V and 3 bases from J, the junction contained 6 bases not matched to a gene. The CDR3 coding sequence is TGTGCCAGTAGTATGAGGTCGACTAGCGGGAGCTACGAGCAGTACTTC. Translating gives CASSMRSTSGSYEQYF.

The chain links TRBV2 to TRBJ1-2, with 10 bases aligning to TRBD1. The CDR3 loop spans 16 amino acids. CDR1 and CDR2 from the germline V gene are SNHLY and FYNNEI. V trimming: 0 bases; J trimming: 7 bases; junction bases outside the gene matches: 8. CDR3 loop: CASSEALRQGASGYTF. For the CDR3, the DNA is TGTGCCAGCAGTGAAGCGCTTCGACAGGGGGCAAGTGGCTACACCTTC.

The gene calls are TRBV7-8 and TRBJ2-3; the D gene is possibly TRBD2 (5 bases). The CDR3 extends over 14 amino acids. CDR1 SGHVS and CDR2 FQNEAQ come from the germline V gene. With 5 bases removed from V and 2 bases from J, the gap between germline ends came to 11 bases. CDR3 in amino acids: CASSRRGNTDTQYF. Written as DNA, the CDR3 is TGTGCCAGCAGCCGTAGAGGGAACACAGATACGCAGTATTTT.

The CDR3 bases are TGTGCCAGCAGTTATAAGCGGGAGGGGTTTGAGACCCAGTACTTC. Translation gives CASSYKREGFETQYF. The V and J genes are TRBV25-1 and TRBJ2-5; 10 bases are a match to TRBD2. J was trimmed by 5 bases and V by 5 bases; bases with no gene match: 8. The CDR3 totals 15 residues. Germline V CDR1 and CDR2: MGHDK, SYGVNS.

The CDR3 region is CASSLEVGSTDTQYF. Written as DNA, the CDR3 is TGCGCCAGCAGCTTGGAGGTCGGGAGCACAGATACGCAGTATTTT. The chain recombines TRBV5-1 with TRBJ2-3, with no clear D. This CDR3 contains 15 residues. The V gene's germline CDR1 is SGHRS and CDR2 YFSETQ. V dropped 0 bases and J dropped 0 bases, with 8 bases sitting between them. Full variable domain (rest looked up from reference TRBV5-1 and TRBJ2-3): KAGVTQTPRYLIKTRGQQVTLSCSPISGHRSVSWYQQTPGQGLQFLFEYFSETQRNKGNFPGRFSGRQFSNSRSEMNVSTLELGDSALYLCASSLEVGSTDTQYFGPGTRLTVL.

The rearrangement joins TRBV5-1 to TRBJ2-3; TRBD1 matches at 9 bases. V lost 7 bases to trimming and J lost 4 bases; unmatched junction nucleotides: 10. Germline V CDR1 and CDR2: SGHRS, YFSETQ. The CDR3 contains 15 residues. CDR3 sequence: CASLPGQGLSDTQYF. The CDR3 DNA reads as TGCGCCAGCTTACCGGGACAGGGCTTGTCAGATACGCAGTATTTT.

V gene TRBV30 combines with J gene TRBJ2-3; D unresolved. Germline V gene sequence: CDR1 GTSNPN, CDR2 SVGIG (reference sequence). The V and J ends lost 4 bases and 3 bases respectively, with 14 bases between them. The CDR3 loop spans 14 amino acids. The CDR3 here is CAWNINLLTDTQYF. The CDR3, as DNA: TGTGCCTGGAACATAAACCTGTTGACAGATACGCAGTATTTT.

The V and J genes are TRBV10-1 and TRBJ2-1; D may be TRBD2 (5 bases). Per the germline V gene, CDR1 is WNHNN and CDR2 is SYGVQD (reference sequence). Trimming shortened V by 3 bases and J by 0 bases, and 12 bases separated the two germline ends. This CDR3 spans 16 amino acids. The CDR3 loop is CASSELGGGSYNEQFF. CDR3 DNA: TGCGCCAGCAGTGAATTAGGCGGAGGCTCCTACAATGAGCAGTTCTTC.

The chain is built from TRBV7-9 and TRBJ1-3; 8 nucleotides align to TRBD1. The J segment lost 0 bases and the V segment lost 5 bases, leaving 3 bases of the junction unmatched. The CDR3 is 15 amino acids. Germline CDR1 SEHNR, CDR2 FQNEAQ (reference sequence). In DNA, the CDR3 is TGTGCCAGCAGCAGACAGGGGAGCTCTGGAAACACCATATATTTT. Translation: CASSRQGSSGNTIYF.